The source of this T cell receptor beta chain is a study of shared T cell receptors in the human thymus. Germline lookup yields CDR1 SNHLY and CDR2 FYNNEI. V trimming: 5 bases; J trimming: 4 bases; junction bases outside the gene matches: 28. The CDR3 length is 22 residues. The assay was immunoSEQ multiplex PCR, and TCRdb's table has in-frame clones only and misses some. The sample shows about 660,000 clones, roughly 90% of them seen only once. These sequences were also reported in another study, on human thymus T cells. Per that study: Corrective cardiac surgery supplied the resected thymus tissue.

Sequenced sample: thymocytes. The source of this sequence is a boy under two years old with a congenital heart defect. The chain has TRBV2 and TRBJ1-2; 10 positions agree with TRBD1. The CDR3 loop reads CASSRPVSQHPGTGVGSYGYTF. The CDR3 DNA reads TGTGCCAGCAGTCGACCCGTATCGCAGCATCCCGGGACAGGGGTAGGGAGCTATGGCTACACCTTC. The full variable domain, completed using reference TRBV2 and TRBJ1-2, is EPEVTQTPSHQVTQMGQEVILRCVPISNHLYFYWYRQILGQKVEFLVSFYNNEISEKSEIFDDQFSVERPDGSNFTLKIRSTKLEDSAMYFCASSRPVSQHPGTGVGSYGYTFGSGTRLTVV.